This T cell receptor (beta chain) was sequenced for a study of T-cell memory formation after mild COVID-19. Study background: The TCR clusters were mostly specific to one donor.

Trimming pared 0 bases from V and 8 bases from J, leaving 5 bases between. Looked up from germline, CDR1 is GTSNPN and CDR2 is SVGIG (reference sequence). This CDR3 comprises 11 residues. TCRdb re-called the 5' RACE reads through MiXCR, storing one row per CDR3 protein. The sample records about 500,000 distinct CDR3 sequences, roughly 22% being singletons. The chain links TRBV30 to TRBJ2-4; a possible D gene is TRBD1 (5 bases). Specimen: PBMCs or a T cell subset sorted from them (not recorded which). This clonotype originated in an adult woman who had mild COVID-19 (a few samples of this study predate the infection). Cell type and time point are not known. In nucleotides, the CDR3 is TGTGCCTGGAGTGTAGGGGACATTCAGTACTTC. This gives the protein CAWSVGDIQYF.